The subject of this entry is one T cell receptor (beta chain). The antigen remains unidentified. There are 14 residues in the CDR3. In germline, CDR1 is KGHSY, CDR2 FQNENV. The ends were cut back, 1 base at V and 0 bases at J, with 7 bases in the middle. TCRdb keeps only in-frame clones here, not all; method: immunoSEQ multiplex PCR. The data show roughly 200,000 clones, approximately 92% seen once. The source of the sample is a study of T cell responses to AZD1222 COVID-19 vaccine. Points from the study as a whole: As reported, nearly half of all spike-specific TCRs target variant regions that are unmutated. Donors, mostly white British, included more females; clonal diversity was possibly underestimated. Baseline seropositives among AZD1222 recipients totaled only 5 to 7. Spike-specific TCR breadth rose after two AZD1222 doses, and depth rose as well.

The material sequenced was peripheral blood, taken 28 days after the second dose of the MenACWY control vaccine. The chain is built from TRBV16 and TRBJ2-7; D remains unclear. The receptor was derived from an adult who received the MenACWY meningococcal vaccine as a control. The DNA for the CDR3 is TGTGCCAGCAGCCAATTCCAGTTCTCCTACGAGCAGTACTTC. Residues: CASSQFQFSYEQYF.